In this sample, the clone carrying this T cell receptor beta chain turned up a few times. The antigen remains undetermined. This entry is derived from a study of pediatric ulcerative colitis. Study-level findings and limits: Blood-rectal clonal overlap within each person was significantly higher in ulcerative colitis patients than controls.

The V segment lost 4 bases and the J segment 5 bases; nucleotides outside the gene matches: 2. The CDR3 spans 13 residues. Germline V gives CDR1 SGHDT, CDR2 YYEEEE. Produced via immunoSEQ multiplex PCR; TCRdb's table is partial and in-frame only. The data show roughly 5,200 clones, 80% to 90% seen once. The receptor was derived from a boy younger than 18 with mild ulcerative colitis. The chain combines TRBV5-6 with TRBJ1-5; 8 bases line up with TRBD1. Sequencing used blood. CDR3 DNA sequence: TGTGCCAGCAGCCTGACAGGGGATCAGCCCCAGCATTTT. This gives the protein CASSLTGDQPQHF.